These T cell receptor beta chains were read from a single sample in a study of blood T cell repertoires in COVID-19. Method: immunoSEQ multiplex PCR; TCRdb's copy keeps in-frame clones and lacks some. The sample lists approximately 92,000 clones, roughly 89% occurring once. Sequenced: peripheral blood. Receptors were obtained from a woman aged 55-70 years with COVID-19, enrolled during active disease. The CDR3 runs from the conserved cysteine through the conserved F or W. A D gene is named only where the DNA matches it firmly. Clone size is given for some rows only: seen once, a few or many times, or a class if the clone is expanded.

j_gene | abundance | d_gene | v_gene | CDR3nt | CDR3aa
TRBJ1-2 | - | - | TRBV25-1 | TGTGCCAGCAGTGCTGGGTCGACCAGGACAGAGTCGGGCTACACCTTC | CASSAGSTRTESGYTF
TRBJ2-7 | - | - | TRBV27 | TGTGCCAGAAGGACGGGGTCCTACGAGCAGTACTTC | CARRTGSYEQYF
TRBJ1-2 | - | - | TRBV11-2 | TGTGCCAGCAGCTCTAGGACTCGCTATGGCTACACCTTC | CASSSRTRYGYTF
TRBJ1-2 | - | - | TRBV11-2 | TGTGCCAGCAGCTCCGGGACTCACTATGGCTACACCTTC | CASSSGTHYGYTF
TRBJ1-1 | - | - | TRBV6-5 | TGTGCCAGCCAAACCACACGGGGGATCACTGAAGCTTTCTTT | CASQTTRGITEAFF
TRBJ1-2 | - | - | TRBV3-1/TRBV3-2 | TGTGCCAGCAGTCTGACAGGCTATGGCTACACCTTC | CASSLTGYGYTF
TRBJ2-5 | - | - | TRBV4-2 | TGTGCCAGCAGCCAAGATAGAGAGACCCAGTACTTC | CASSQDRETQYF
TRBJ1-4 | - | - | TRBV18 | TGTGCCAGCTCCCCTGGACAGTCCCCGGGGGAAAAACTGTTTTTT | CASSPGQSPGEKLFF
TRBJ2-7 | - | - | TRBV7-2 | TGTGCCAGCAGCTTCCAAGGGGGGGACTACGAGCAGTACTTC | CASSFQGGDYEQYF
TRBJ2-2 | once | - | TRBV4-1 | TGCGCCAGCAGCCACCCTAACACCGGGGAGCTGTTTTTT | CASSHPNTGELFF
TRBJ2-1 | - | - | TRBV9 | TGTGCCAGCAGCGTAGGGGGAGACTACAATGAGCAGTTCTTC | CASSVGGDYNEQFF
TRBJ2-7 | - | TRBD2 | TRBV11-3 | TGTGCCAGCAGCTTACGGGGCGGGGGGCAGCAGTACTTC | CASSLRGGGQQYF
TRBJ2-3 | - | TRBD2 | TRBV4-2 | TGTGCCAGCAGCCTGACGGGGGGGGAGGTATCAGGTCCAGATACGCAGTATTTT | CASSLTGGEVSGPDTQYF
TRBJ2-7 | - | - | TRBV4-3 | TGCGCCAGCAGCCAATGGCACGGAGAATACGAGCAGTACTTC | CASSQWHGEYEQYF
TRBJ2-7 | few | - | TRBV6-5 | TGTGCCAGCAGTTACTCCGGGACGGGACACTACGAGCAGTACTTC | CASSYSGTGHYEQYF
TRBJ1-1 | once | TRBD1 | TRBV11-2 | TGTGCCAGCAGCACCCCCCGGACAGGGCTCCGCATGAACACTGAAGCTTTCTTT | CASSTPRTGLRMNTEAFF
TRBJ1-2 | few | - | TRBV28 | TGTGCCAGCAGTATCGACCCTCAGGCTTCGTATGGCTACACCTTC | CASSIDPQASYGYTF
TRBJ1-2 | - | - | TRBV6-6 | TGTGCCAGCACTCGGGGGGGAAATACTAATGGCTACACCTTC | CASTRGGNTNGYTF
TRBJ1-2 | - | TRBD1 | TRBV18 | TGTGCCAGCTCTGGACAGGGGTATGGCTACACCTTC | CASSGQGYGYTF
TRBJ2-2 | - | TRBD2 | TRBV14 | TGTGCCAGCAGCCAAGGATTAGCGGGGAGGTCGGGGGAGCTGTTTTTT | CASSQGLAGRSGELFF
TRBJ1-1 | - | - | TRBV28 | TGTGCCAGCAGTTTCTTTTATAGTTGGAACACTGAAGCTTTCTTT | CASSFFYSWNTEAFF
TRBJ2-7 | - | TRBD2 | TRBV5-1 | TGCGCCAGCAGCACCGGGACTAGCGACTCCTACGAGCAGTACTTC | CASSTGTSDSYEQYF
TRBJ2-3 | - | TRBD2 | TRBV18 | TGTGCCAGCTCACCCATAGCGGGGGGCACAGATACGCAGTATTTT | CASSPIAGGTDTQYF
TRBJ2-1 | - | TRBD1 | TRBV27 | TGTGCCAGCAGTTTATCGCGGATGGGGACAGGGGCCTACAATGAGCAGTTCTTC | CASSLSRMGTGAYNEQFF
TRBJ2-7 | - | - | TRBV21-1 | TGTGCCAGCAGCAAAAGACCTTCGGGGGGGACCGGCTACGAGCAGTACTTC | CASSKRPSGGTGYEQYF
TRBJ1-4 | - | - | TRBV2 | TGTGCCAGCAGTGATTTAGGAGAGTCTAATGAAAAACTGTTTTTT | CASSDLGESNEKLFF
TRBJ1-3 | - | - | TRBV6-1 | TGTGCCAGCAGTGTGTACGGGATTAGCTCTGGAAACACCATATATTTT | CASSVYGISSGNTIYF
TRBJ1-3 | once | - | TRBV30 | TGTGCCTGGAGCCTAATCCAGGGCGACACCATATATTTT | CAWSLIQGDTIYF
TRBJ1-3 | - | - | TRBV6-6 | TGTGCCAGCAGTCGATATTCAGGGGCTACAGGAAACACCATATATTTT | CASSRYSGATGNTIYF
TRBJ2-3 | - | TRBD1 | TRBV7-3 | TGTGCCAGCAGCGCAGGGGGCGCAGATACGCAGTATTTT | CASSAGGADTQYF
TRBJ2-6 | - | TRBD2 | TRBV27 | TGTGCCAGCCGCTACGGGGGGACCTTTACCAGCTCTGGGGCCAACGTCCTGACTTTC | CASRYGGTFTSSGANVLTF